The clone carrying this TCR beta chain has only one observation. Its antigen remains unknown. The CDR3 does not end in the conserved phenylalanine or tryptophan, so this is likely a read error. This specimen belongs to a study of tumor-infiltrating lymphocytes in primary liver carcinoma. Taking 20-30 mg of unsorted bulk tissue, the authors co-extracted RNA and DNA. The CDR3 loop spans 15 amino acids. CDR1 and CDR2 (germline): MDHEN, SYDVKM. Broader study findings: The proportion of top clones found throughout all five tumor regions was only about 8-25%.

Production of TCR beta cDNA used 400 to 600 ng total RNA together with a constant-region primer. It was through three nested multiplex PCR rounds of slightly modified ARM-PCR that TCR beta libraries arose. Forward primers for TRBV1-TRBV30 and a C-beta reverse primer served the first two PCR rounds, at about 11 cycles each. MiXCR, run by TCRdb on the multiplex PCR reads, gives a single entry per CDR3 protein. The top ten hold around 33% of the sample, which has roughly 24,000 distinct CDR3 sequences, roughly three quarters seen once. The chain couples TRBV28 to TRBJ2-7; D possibly corresponds to TRBD1 (6 bases). This TCR came from a woman aged 25 to 39 with primary liver carcinoma and hepatitis B virus infection. Material for sequencing was liver tumor tissue from sampling region 5. Subset here: tumor region T5, tumor centre. As DNA, the CDR3 is TGTGCCAGCAGTCCGTACAGGGTCCACTCCCACGAGCAGTACTCC. Amino acid sequence: CASSPYRVHSHEQYS.